This T cell receptor (beta chain) was found in a study of control samples from healthy donors and cancer patients. V was clipped by 5 bases and J by 8 bases, with 18 bases between them. The CDR3 has 15 amino acids. Germline V lookup: CDR1 LNHDA, CDR2 SQIVND (reference sequence). Here immunoSEQ multiplex PCR was the method, and the copy in TCRdb shows in-frame clones only, minus some. The sample lists roughly 92,000 clones, about 85% occurring once. The origin of this receptor is a woman aged 45-60 years in good health. The rearrangement joins TRBV19 to TRBJ1-4; TRBD1 is a possible D gene (5 bases). Sequences were obtained from blood. CDR3 loop: CASSVPGREGEKLFF. CDR3 nucleotide sequence: TGTGCCAGTAGTGTACCGGGACGGGAGGGAGAAAAACTGTTTTTT.